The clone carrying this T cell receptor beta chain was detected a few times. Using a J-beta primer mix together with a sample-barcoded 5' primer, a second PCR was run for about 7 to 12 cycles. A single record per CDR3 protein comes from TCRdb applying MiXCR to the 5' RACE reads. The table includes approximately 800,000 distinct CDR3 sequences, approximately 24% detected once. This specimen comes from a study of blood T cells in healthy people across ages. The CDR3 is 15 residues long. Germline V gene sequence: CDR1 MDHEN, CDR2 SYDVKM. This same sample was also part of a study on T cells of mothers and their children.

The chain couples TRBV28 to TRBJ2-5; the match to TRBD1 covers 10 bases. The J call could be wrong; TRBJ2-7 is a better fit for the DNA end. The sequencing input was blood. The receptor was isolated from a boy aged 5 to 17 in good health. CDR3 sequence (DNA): TGTGCCAGCAGTGCTACCCCGGGACAGGGGAACGAGCAGTACTTC. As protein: CASSATPGQGNEQYF.